Following are 14 T cell receptor beta chains from one sample sequenced in a study of blood T cell repertoires in COVID-19. Measured with immunoSEQ multiplex PCR; TCRdb has only the in-frame clones, and not every one. The sample contains more than 200,000 clones, around 90% of which appear only once. The source material was peripheral blood. The source of these receptors is a man at least 80 years old with acute or convalescent COVID-19.

V usage is TRBV4-2 and J usage is TRBJ2-7; 8 nucleotides align to TRBD1. Germline lookup yields CDR1 LGHNA and CDR2 YNFKEQ. Unmatched junction bases numbered 2, after V lost 1 base and J lost 0 bases. This CDR3 is 15 amino acids long. The CDR3 sequence is CASSQGGQDSYEQYF. The CDR3, as DNA: TGTGCCAGCAGCCAAGGGGGACAGGACTCCTACGAGCAGTACTTC.

This rearrangement joins TRBV7-2 to TRBJ2-4, with 8 positions matching TRBD1. This CDR3 comprises 13 residues. CDR1 SGHTA and CDR2 FQGNSA come from the germline V gene. V dropped 6 bases and J dropped 9; count of bases not matched to a gene: 7. The CDR3 DNA reads TGTGCCAGCAGTTCGGACAGGGCAAGCATTCAGTACTTC. Amino acids: CASSSDRASIQYF.

This chain joins TRBV19 and TRBJ2-3; 14 nucleotides match TRBD2. The ends lost 8 bases at V and 2 bases at J; junction bases unmatched: 3. The CDR3 sequence is 15 residues long. Germline CDR1 LNHDA, CDR2 SQIVND (reference sequence). The CDR3 protein is CASRLAGGVTDTQYF. CDR3 bases: TGTGCCAGTCGACTAGCGGGAGGGGTCACAGATACGCAGTATTTT.

The CDR3 region is CASGFFPGHGDSPLHF. The DNA of the CDR3 is TGTGCTAGTGGTTTCTTTCCCGGACACGGAGATTCACCCCTCCACTTT. J is TRBJ1-6 and V is TRBV12-5; tentative D call: TRBD1 (5 bases). Per germline, CDR1 LGHNT and CDR2 FRNRAP. Trimming shortened V by 3 bases and J by 8 bases, and 17 bases separated the two germline ends. This CDR3 contains 16 residues.

The chain carries TRBV5-1 and TRBJ1-3, with TRBD1 matching over 7 bases. Germline-derived CDR1 and CDR2 are SGHRS and YFSETQ. CDR3 length: 14 amino acids. Losses at the gene ends were 4 bases for V and 7 bases for J; bases not matched to a gene: 8. The CDR3 region is CASSAGTAYNTIYF. CDR3 sequence (DNA): TGCGCCAGCAGCGCAGGGACAGCGTACAACACCATATATTTT.

The genes are TRBV4-3 and TRBJ2-2; TRBD2 aligns across 12 bases. With 0 bases clipped from V and 0 bases from J, the junction kept 5 bases outside the gene matches. The CDR3 has 19 residues. Germline V gene sequence: CDR1 LGHNA, CDR2 YSLEER. This CDR3 is CASSQDLGLAGPNTGELFF. The DNA of the CDR3 is TGCGCCAGCAGCCAAGATTTAGGACTAGCGGGACCGAACACCGGGGAGCTGTTTTTT.

The chain uses TRBV7-9 and TRBJ2-5, with 7 bases aligning to TRBD1. This CDR3 spans 12 amino acids. Germline CDR1 and CDR2: SEHNR and FQNEAQ (reference sequence). V gave up 5 bases and J gave up 6 bases; unmatched junction bases: 3. CDR3 protein: CASSPQGKTQYF. The CDR3 nucleotides read TGTGCCAGCAGCCCACAGGGGAAGACCCAGTACTTC.

This chain connects TRBV29-1 to TRBJ2-2; a possible D gene is TRBD1 (6 bases). The germline CDR1 and CDR2 sequences are SQVTM and ANQGSEA. With 7 bases removed from V and 7 bases from J, the gap between germline ends came to 10 bases. The CDR3 is 11 amino acids. This CDR3 is CSAGGSGELFF. CDR3 nucleotides: TGCAGCGCTGGGGGCAGCGGGGAGCTGTTTTTT.

The chain joins TRBV7-9 to TRBJ1-4; TRBD1 is a possible D gene (6 bases). The CDR3 has 15 residues. The germline V gene encodes CDR1 SEHNR and CDR2 FQNEAQ (reference sequence). V lost 8 bases to trimming and J lost 0 bases, with 13 bases between them. CDR3 loop: CASGDRPSTNEKLFF. CDR3 bases: TGTGCCAGCGGAGACAGGCCTTCAACTAATGAAAAACTGTTTTTT. Variable domain in full (rest from reference TRBV7-9 and TRBJ1-4): DTGVSQNPRHKITKRGQNVTFRCDPISEHNRLYWYRQTLGQGPEFLTYFQNEAQLEKSRLLSDRFSAERPKGSFSTLEIQRTEQGDSAMYLCASGDRPSTNEKLFFGSGTQLSVL.

CDR3 region: CASSMRQGMNTEAFF. The CDR3 DNA reads as TGTGCCAGCAGTATGAGACAGGGGATGAACACTGAAGCTTTCTTT. The chain combines TRBV27 with TRBJ1-1; 8 positions agree with TRBD1. Germline V gene lookup returns CDR1 MNHEY and CDR2 SMNVEV (reference sequence). Germline trimming cut 5 bases from V and 0 bases from J; bases unmatched to any gene: 5. This CDR3 is built from 15 residues.

The rearrangement uses TRBV7-3 and TRBJ2-7; D is unclear. The V and J ends lost 5 bases and 5 bases respectively, with 19 bases between them. CDR3 length: 15 amino acids. In germline, CDR1 is SGHTA, CDR2 FQGTGA. The CDR3 spells CASSPSPSRLDEQYF. For the CDR3, the DNA is TGTGCCAGCAGCCCGTCCCCGAGCCGGTTGGACGAGCAGTACTTC.

This clone turned up a few times. The chain couples TRBV6-2 or TRBV6-3 to TRBJ1-5; 9 nucleotides match TRBD1. Trimming cost V 2 bases and J 1 base; bases outside gene matches: 6. The germline V gene encodes CDR1 MNHEY and CDR2 SVGEGT. The CDR3 runs 17 residues. The CDR3 loop is CASSYTTGTGSNQPQHF. CDR3 nucleotides: TGTGCCAGCAGTTACACTACCGGGACAGGGAGCAATCAGCCCCAGCATTTT.

The genes are TRBV5-6 and TRBJ1-2; 8 nucleotides align to TRBD1. J gave up 4 bases and V 4 bases, and 3 bases lay outside the gene matches. The length of the CDR3 is 13 residues. Germline loops: CDR1 SGHDT, CDR2 YYEEEE. CDR3 loop: CASSRDRSYGYTF. Here the CDR3 DNA reads TGTGCCAGCAGCCGGGACAGGTCCTATGGCTACACCTTC.

The chain joins TRBV19 to TRBJ1-6; D ambiguous. Trimming took off 3 bases at V and 10 bases at J, with 13 bases between the two ends. Germline CDR1 reads LNHDA; CDR2 reads SQIVND (reference sequence). This CDR3 has 14 amino acids. The CDR3 DNA reads as TGTGCCAGTAGTATTGGAACGGGAGGATCACCCCTCCACTTT. Translated: CASSIGTGGSPLHF.